This T cell receptor (beta chain) was sequenced for a study of blood T cell repertoires in COVID-19. Across the study: The United States, Italy and Spain were the sources of the acute and convalescent COVID-19 samples. T cells, B-cell-depleted T cells, or PBMCs provided the cDNA or gDNA that served as material.

Some clones are missing from TCRdb's copy, which holds only in-frame ones; the method was immunoSEQ multiplex PCR. There are about 150,000 clones in the sample; 75% to 80% occur only once, and under 2% lies in the top ten. The origin of this receptor is an elderly man with acute or convalescent COVID-19. Material: peripheral blood.

The CDR3 DNA is TGTGCCAGCAGCGCCGGGTTGCCAGATACGCAGTATTTT. This codes for CASSAGLPDTQYF. The chain couples TRBV12-3 or TRBV12-4 to TRBJ2-3; D is unclear. The CDR3 sequence is 13 residues long. V shed 6 bases and J shed 4 bases, with 11 bases lying between them.